These T cell receptor beta chains were read from a single sample in a study of early T cells in non-severe SARS-CoV-2 infection. In TCRdb, the 5' RACE reads were re-called with MiXCR into one record per CDR3 protein. The data contain just under 60,000 distinct CDR3 sequences, 8% to 9.5% of them singletons. Sequenced: whole blood. All receptors come from an adult who was a healthcare worker with PCR-confirmed SARS-CoV-2 infection or an uninfected control (not recorded which). The CDR3 runs from the conserved cysteine through the conserved F or W. Each record gives: D gene, V gene, J gene, CDR3 protein. The D gene is left open where the match is weak.

d_call: TRBD1; v_call: TRBV20-1; j_call: TRBJ2-7; cdr3_aa: CSAGQGTGGYEQYF
d_call: NA; v_call: TRBV28; j_call: TRBJ2-5; cdr3_aa: CASSRQEETQYF
d_call: TRBD2; v_call: TRBV29-1; j_call: TRBJ2-3; cdr3_aa: CSAQGLAGGSTDTQYF
d_call: NA; v_call: TRBV20-1; j_call: TRBJ1-2; cdr3_aa: CSAAGDDYGYTF
d_call: NA; v_call: TRBV6-2/TRBV6-3; j_call: TRBJ1-2; cdr3_aa: CASSYPSYGYTF
d_call: TRBD1; v_call: TRBV10-3; j_call: TRBJ1-2; cdr3_aa: CATLPQGEANYGYTF
d_call: NA; v_call: TRBV2; j_call: TRBJ2-1; cdr3_aa: CASNFDRDSQVYEQFF
d_call: NA; v_call: TRBV28; j_call: TRBJ1-5; cdr3_aa: CASSLVFPFRGQLYQPQHF
d_call: TRBD1; v_call: TRBV28; j_call: TRBJ1-5; cdr3_aa: CASSLGQGVHNQPQHF
d_call: TRBD2; v_call: TRBV6-6; j_call: TRBJ2-3; cdr3_aa: CASSFGGGPTDTQYF
d_call: TRBD1; v_call: TRBV2; j_call: TRBJ2-7; cdr3_aa: CASMRTGYYEQYF
d_call: NA; v_call: TRBV28; j_call: TRBJ1-4; cdr3_aa: CASSTPPVEKLFF
d_call: TRBD1; v_call: TRBV11-2; j_call: TRBJ1-4; cdr3_aa: CASSFGQGVANEKLFF
d_call: NA; v_call: TRBV2; j_call: TRBJ2-1; cdr3_aa: CASTFQGSYNEQFF
d_call: TRBD1; v_call: TRBV7-8; j_call: TRBJ2-1; cdr3_aa: CASSLFGTDSYNEQFF
d_call: TRBD1; v_call: TRBV7-9; j_call: TRBJ2-3; cdr3_aa: CASSLGGGGYTDTQYF
d_call: NA; v_call: TRBV25-1; j_call: TRBJ2-3; cdr3_aa: CASSDPNTDTQYF
d_call: TRBD1; v_call: TRBV12-3/TRBV12-4; j_call: TRBJ1-2; cdr3_aa: CASSSRDRRNYGYTF
d_call: NA; v_call: TRBV12-3/TRBV12-4; j_call: TRBJ2-1; cdr3_aa: CATAYNEQFF
d_call: NA; v_call: TRBV7-8; j_call: TRBJ1-1; cdr3_aa: CASSLAPPTEAFF
d_call: NA; v_call: TRBV9; j_call: TRBJ2-2; cdr3_aa: CASSPFTGELFF
d_call: NA; v_call: TRBV7-9; j_call: TRBJ2-1; cdr3_aa: CASSGGDEQFF
d_call: NA; v_call: TRBV7-2; j_call: TRBJ2-2; cdr3_aa: CASSLDWNTGELFF